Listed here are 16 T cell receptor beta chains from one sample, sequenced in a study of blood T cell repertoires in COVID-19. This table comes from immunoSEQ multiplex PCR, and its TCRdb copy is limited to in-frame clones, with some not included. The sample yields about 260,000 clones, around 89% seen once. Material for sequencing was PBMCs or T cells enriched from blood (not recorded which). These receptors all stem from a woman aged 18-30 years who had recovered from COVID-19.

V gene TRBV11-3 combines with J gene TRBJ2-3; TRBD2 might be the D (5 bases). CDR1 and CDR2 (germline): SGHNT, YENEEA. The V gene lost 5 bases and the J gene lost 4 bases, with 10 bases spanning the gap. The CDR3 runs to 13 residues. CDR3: CASSPGFADTQYF. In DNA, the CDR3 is TGTGCCAGCAGCCCGGGATTCGCAGATACGCAGTATTTT.

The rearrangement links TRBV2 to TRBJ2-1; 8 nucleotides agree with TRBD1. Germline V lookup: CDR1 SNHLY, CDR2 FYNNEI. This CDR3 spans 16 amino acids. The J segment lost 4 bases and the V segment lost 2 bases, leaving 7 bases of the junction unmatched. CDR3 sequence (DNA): TGTGCCAGCAGTGAACCCGACAGGGGTCAGTACAATGAGCAGTTCTTC. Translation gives CASSEPDRGQYNEQFF.

The CDR3 DNA reads as TGTGCCAGTAATCACAGAATCGGAGGGACTGAAGCTTTCTTT. It encodes CASNHRIGGTEAFF. The V and J genes are TRBV19 and TRBJ1-1; D is ambiguous. CDR1 and CDR2 (germline): LNHDA, SQIVND (reference sequence). The length of the CDR3 is 14 residues. V gave up 7 bases and J gave up 5 bases, with 17 bases separating them.

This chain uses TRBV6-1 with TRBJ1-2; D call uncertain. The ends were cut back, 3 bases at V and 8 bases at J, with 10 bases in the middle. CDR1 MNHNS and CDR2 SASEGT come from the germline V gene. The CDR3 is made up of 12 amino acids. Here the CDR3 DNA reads TGTGCCAGCAGTGATAAGGGAGACGGCTACACCTTC. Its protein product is CASSDKGDGYTF.

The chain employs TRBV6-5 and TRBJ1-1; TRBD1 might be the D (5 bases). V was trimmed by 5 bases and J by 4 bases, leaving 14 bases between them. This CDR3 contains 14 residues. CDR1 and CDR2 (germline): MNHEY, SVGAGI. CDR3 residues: CASSPLRTSTEAFF. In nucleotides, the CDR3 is TGTGCCAGCAGTCCCCTTCGGACAAGCACTGAAGCTTTCTTT.

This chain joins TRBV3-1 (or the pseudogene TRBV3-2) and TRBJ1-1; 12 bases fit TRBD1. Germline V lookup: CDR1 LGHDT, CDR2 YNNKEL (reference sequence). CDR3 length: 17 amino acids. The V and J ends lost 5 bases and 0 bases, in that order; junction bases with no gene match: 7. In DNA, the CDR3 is TGTGCCAGCAGCACCCGGGACAGGGGGCCCTTGAACACTGAAGCTTTCTTT. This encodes CASSTRDRGPLNTEAFF.

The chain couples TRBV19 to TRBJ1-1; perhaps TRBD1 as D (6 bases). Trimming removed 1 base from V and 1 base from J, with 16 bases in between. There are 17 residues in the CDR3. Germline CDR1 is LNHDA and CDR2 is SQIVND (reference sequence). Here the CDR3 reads CASSIGRGGTSNTEAFF. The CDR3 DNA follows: TGTGCCAGTAGTATAGGGAGGGGGGGGACATCGAACACTGAAGCTTTCTTT.

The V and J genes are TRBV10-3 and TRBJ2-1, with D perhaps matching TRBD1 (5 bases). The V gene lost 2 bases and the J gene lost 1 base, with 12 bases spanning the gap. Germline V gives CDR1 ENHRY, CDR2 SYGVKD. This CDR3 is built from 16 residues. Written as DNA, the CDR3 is TGTGCCATCAGTGAGCCGGACAAATCTTCCTACAATGAGCAGTTCTTC. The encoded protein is CAISEPDKSSYNEQFF.

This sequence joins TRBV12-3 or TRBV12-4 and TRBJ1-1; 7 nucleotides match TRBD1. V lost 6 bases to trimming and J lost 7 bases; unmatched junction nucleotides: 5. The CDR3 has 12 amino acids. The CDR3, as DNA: TGTGCCAGCAGCGTACAGGGGATTGAAGCTTTCTTT. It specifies CASSVQGIEAFF.

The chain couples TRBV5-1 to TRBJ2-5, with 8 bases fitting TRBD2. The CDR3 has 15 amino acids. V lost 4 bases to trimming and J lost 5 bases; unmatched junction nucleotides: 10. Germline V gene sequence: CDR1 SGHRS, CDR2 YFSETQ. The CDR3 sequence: CASSPQLAEEETQYF. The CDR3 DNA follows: TGCGCCAGCAGCCCCCAACTAGCGGAGGAGGAGACCCAGTACTTC.

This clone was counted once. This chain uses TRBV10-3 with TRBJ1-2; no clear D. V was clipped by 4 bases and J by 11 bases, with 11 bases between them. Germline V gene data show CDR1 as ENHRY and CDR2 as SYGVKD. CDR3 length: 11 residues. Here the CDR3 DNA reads TGTGCCATCAGTGCAGATCGGAGGTACACCTTC. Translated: CAISADRRYTF.

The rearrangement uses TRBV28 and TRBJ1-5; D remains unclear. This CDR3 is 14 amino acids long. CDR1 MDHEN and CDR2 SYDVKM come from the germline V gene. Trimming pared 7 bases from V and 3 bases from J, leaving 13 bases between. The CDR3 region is CASNLVTANQPQHF. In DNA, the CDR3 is TGTGCCAGCAACCTCGTAACAGCCAATCAGCCCCAGCATTTT. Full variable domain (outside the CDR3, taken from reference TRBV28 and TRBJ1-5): DVKVTQSSRYLVKRTGEKVFLECVQDMDHENMFWYRQDPGLGLRLIYFSYDVKMKEKGDIPEGYSVSREKKERFSLILESASTNQTSMYLCASNLVTANQPQHFGDGTRLSIL.

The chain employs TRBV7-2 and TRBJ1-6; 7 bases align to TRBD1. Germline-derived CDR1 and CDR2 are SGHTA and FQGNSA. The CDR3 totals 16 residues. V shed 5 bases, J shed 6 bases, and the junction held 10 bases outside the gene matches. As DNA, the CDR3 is TGTGCCAGCAGCCCCTCCCCCGGGACAGTTAATTCACCCCTCCACTTT. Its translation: CASSPSPGTVNSPLHF.

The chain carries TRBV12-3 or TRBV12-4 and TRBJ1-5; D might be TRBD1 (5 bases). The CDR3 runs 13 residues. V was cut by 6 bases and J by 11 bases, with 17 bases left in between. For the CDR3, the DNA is TGTGCCAGCAGCTTGGGGGGAGAGAAAGCCCAGCATTTT. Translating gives CASSLGGEKAQHF.

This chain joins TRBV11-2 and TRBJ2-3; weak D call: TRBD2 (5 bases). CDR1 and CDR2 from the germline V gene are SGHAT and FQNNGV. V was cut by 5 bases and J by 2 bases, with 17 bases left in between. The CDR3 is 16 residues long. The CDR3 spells CASSIPGLATTDTQYF. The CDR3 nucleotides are TGTGCCAGCAGCATACCGGGCCTAGCCACCACAGATACGCAGTATTTT.

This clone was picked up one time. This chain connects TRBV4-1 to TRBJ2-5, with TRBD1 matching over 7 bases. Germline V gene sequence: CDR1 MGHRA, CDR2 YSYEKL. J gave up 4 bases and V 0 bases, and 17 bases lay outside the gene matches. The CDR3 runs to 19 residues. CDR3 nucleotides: TGCGCCAGCAGCCAAGATGACCCGACCAGCGCAGGGGGTTCAGAGACCCAGTACTTC. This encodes CASSQDDPTSAGGSETQYF.